The rows below give T cell receptor beta chains drawn from one sample of a study of T cell responses to AZD1222 COVID-19 vaccine. The protocol was immunoSEQ multiplex PCR, while the TCRdb copy is restricted to in-frame clones and leaves out a portion. The sample shows around 58,000 clones, 80% to 90% of them seen only once. The sample consisted of peripheral blood, taken on day 0 of AZD1222 vaccination. These receptors came from an adult in good health. CDR3s include the opening cysteine and the closing phenylalanine or tryptophan. Fields, in order: CDR3 protein, CDR3 DNA, V gene, clone size, D gene, J gene. The D gene is left open where the match is weak. Clone size is stated in some rows and not others, as once, few, many or a class when expanded.

cdr3_aa: CASSQLRGGEQFF; cdr3_nt: TGTGCCAGCAGCCAACTTAGAGGCGGTGAGCAGTTCTTC; v_call: TRBV6-6; clone_size: NA; d_call: NA; j_call: TRBJ2-1
cdr3_aa: CASSSDVRVGQGFYGYTF; cdr3_nt: TGTGCCAGCAGCTCGGATGTGAGAGTAGGACAGGGGTTTTATGGCTACACCTTC; v_call: TRBV5-4; clone_size: once; d_call: TRBD1; j_call: TRBJ1-2
cdr3_aa: CASSSPSGAISANTGELFF; cdr3_nt: TGTGCCAGCAGCTCCCCCTCAGGGGCGATCTCAGCGAACACCGGGGAGCTGTTTTTT; v_call: TRBV11-2; clone_size: NA; d_call: NA; j_call: TRBJ2-2
cdr3_aa: CAGGTKAGNTIYF; cdr3_nt: TGTGCCGGGGGGACAAAGGCTGGAAACACCATATATTTT; v_call: TRBV30; clone_size: few; d_call: NA; j_call: TRBJ1-3
cdr3_aa: CASSPGTSGSTGELFF; cdr3_nt: TGTGCCAGCAGCCCTGGGACTAGCGGGAGCACCGGGGAGCTGTTTTTT; v_call: TRBV7-8; clone_size: NA; d_call: TRBD2; j_call: TRBJ2-2
cdr3_aa: CASELGNTGELFF; cdr3_nt: TGCGCCAGCGAACTGGGGAACACCGGGGAGCTGTTTTTT; v_call: TRBV5-1; clone_size: NA; d_call: NA; j_call: TRBJ2-2
cdr3_aa: CASSYAGDGYTF; cdr3_nt: TGTGCCAGCAGTTACGCAGGTGACGGCTACACCTTC; v_call: TRBV6-5; clone_size: once; d_call: NA; j_call: TRBJ1-2
cdr3_aa: CAWSRQIDGYTF; cdr3_nt: TGTGCCTGGAGTCGACAGATCGATGGCTACACCTTC; v_call: TRBV30; clone_size: once; d_call: NA; j_call: TRBJ1-2
cdr3_aa: CASSSPGQGSYGYTF; cdr3_nt: TGTGCCAGCAGCTCACCGGGACAGGGTTCCTATGGCTACACCTTC; v_call: TRBV7-8; clone_size: NA; d_call: TRBD1; j_call: TRBJ1-2
cdr3_aa: CATSDPGTGGIETQYF; cdr3_nt: TGTGCCACCAGTGACCCGGGGACAGGGGGGATAGAGACCCAGTACTTC; v_call: TRBV24-1; clone_size: NA; d_call: TRBD1; j_call: TRBJ2-5
cdr3_aa: CASSEWTPMGYTEAFF; cdr3_nt: TGTGCCAGCAGTGAATGGACCCCGATGGGATACACTGAAGCTTTCTTT; v_call: TRBV25-1; clone_size: NA; d_call: NA; j_call: TRBJ1-1
cdr3_aa: CSAAEYNEQFF; cdr3_nt: TGCAGTGCTGCGGAATACAATGAGCAGTTCTTC; v_call: TRBV20-1; clone_size: NA; d_call: NA; j_call: TRBJ2-1
cdr3_aa: CASSEASGRFYEQYF; cdr3_nt: TGTGCCAGCAGTGAAGCCAGCGGGCGTTTCTACGAGCAGTACTTC; v_call: TRBV2; clone_size: NA; d_call: NA; j_call: TRBJ2-7
cdr3_aa: CASSDRVKVPYGYTF; cdr3_nt: TGTGCCAGCAGTGACCGAGTCAAGGTTCCCTATGGCTACACCTTC; v_call: TRBV25-1; clone_size: NA; d_call: NA; j_call: TRBJ1-2
cdr3_aa: CASSLRTAGDTQYF; cdr3_nt: TGTGCCAGCAGCCTTCGGACAGCGGGAGATACGCAGTATTTT; v_call: TRBV7-2; clone_size: NA; d_call: NA; j_call: TRBJ2-3
cdr3_aa: CASSIDQGLGEQFF; cdr3_nt: TGTGCCAGTAGTATAGACCAGGGTTTAGGCGAGCAGTTCTTC; v_call: TRBV19; clone_size: NA; d_call: NA; j_call: TRBJ2-1
cdr3_aa: CASSFNTDTQYF; cdr3_nt: TGTGCCAGCAGTTTTAACACAGATACGCAGTATTTT; v_call: TRBV12-3/TRBV12-4; clone_size: NA; d_call: NA; j_call: TRBJ2-3
cdr3_aa: CASSPPAQETQYF; cdr3_nt: TGTGCCAGCAGCCCCCCCGCCCAAGAGACCCAGTACTTC; v_call: TRBV7-3; clone_size: few; d_call: NA; j_call: TRBJ2-5
cdr3_aa: CASSIDPWPQHF; cdr3_nt: TGTGCCAGTAGTATAGATCCGTGGCCCCAGCATTTT; v_call: TRBV19; clone_size: NA; d_call: NA; j_call: TRBJ1-5
cdr3_aa: CASSLNRGIRNSPLHF; cdr3_nt: TGTGCCAGCAGCTTAAACAGGGGGATACGGAATTCACCCCTCCACTTT; v_call: TRBV7-2; clone_size: few; d_call: TRBD1; j_call: TRBJ1-6
cdr3_aa: CASWGGNGYTF; cdr3_nt: TGTGCCAGCTGGGGGGGTAATGGCTACACCTTC; v_call: TRBV6-5; clone_size: NA; d_call: NA; j_call: TRBJ1-2
cdr3_aa: CASSLSPRGGEQYF; cdr3_nt: TGTGCCAGCAGTTTATCCCCACGAGGCGGCGAGCAGTACTTC; v_call: TRBV27; clone_size: NA; d_call: NA; j_call: TRBJ2-7
cdr3_aa: CASSVGDVNQPQHF; cdr3_nt: TGTGCCAGCAGCGTAGGGGATGTCAATCAGCCCCAGCATTTT; v_call: TRBV9; clone_size: NA; d_call: NA; j_call: TRBJ1-5
cdr3_aa: CASSSDGHTGELFF; cdr3_nt: TGTGCCAGCAGCTCTGACGGCCACACCGGGGAGCTGTTTTTT; v_call: TRBV13; clone_size: once; d_call: NA; j_call: TRBJ2-2
cdr3_aa: CASSVMAHEQFF; cdr3_nt: TGTGCCAGCAGCGTAATGGCCCATGAGCAGTTCTTC; v_call: TRBV9; clone_size: NA; d_call: NA; j_call: TRBJ2-1
cdr3_aa: CATSRDLGVEQYF; cdr3_nt: TGTGCCACCAGCAGAGATCTCGGGGTCGAGCAGTACTTC; v_call: TRBV15; clone_size: NA; d_call: NA; j_call: TRBJ2-7
cdr3_aa: CASSQAGAQETQYF; cdr3_nt: TGCGCCAGCAGCCAAGCCGGGGCGCAAGAGACCCAGTACTTC; v_call: TRBV4-1; clone_size: once; d_call: NA; j_call: TRBJ2-5
cdr3_aa: CASSLLRPDTQYF; cdr3_nt: TGTGCCAGCAGTTTACTCAGGCCAGATACGCAGTATTTT; v_call: TRBV12-3/TRBV12-4; clone_size: once; d_call: NA; j_call: TRBJ2-3
cdr3_aa: CASSEGWDQPQHF; cdr3_nt: TGCGCCAGCAGTGAGGGATGGGATCAGCCCCAGCATTTT; v_call: TRBV10-1; clone_size: NA; d_call: NA; j_call: TRBJ1-5
cdr3_aa: CATSDFRDTGELFF; cdr3_nt: TGTGCCACCAGTGATTTTAGAGACACCGGGGAGCTGTTTTTT; v_call: TRBV24-1; clone_size: NA; d_call: NA; j_call: TRBJ2-2
cdr3_aa: CASIGTGRNTEAFF; cdr3_nt: TGTGCCAGCATAGGGACAGGCAGGAACACTGAAGCTTTCTTT; v_call: TRBV25-1; clone_size: once; d_call: TRBD1; j_call: TRBJ1-1
cdr3_aa: CASSSQSGSPLHF; cdr3_nt: TGTGCCAGCAGCTCTCAGTCCGGATCACCCCTCCACTTT; v_call: TRBV5-4; clone_size: NA; d_call: NA; j_call: TRBJ1-6
cdr3_aa: CASSLFRGDQAYNEQFF; cdr3_nt: TGCGCCAGCAGCCTCTTCCGAGGGGACCAGGCCTACAATGAGCAGTTCTTC; v_call: TRBV4-3; clone_size: NA; d_call: NA; j_call: TRBJ2-1
cdr3_aa: CASRTGPHEQYF; cdr3_nt: TGTGCCAGCAGGACAGGGCCCCACGAGCAGTACTTC; v_call: TRBV28; clone_size: once; d_call: TRBD1; j_call: TRBJ2-7
cdr3_aa: CAFRLLRTDTQYF; cdr3_nt: TGTGCCTTCCGGTTGCTGAGGACAGATACGCAGTATTTT; v_call: TRBV6-5; clone_size: NA; d_call: NA; j_call: TRBJ2-3
cdr3_aa: CSVGTGGLSYTF; cdr3_nt: TGCAGCGTGGGGACAGGGGGTTTAAGCTACACCTTC; v_call: TRBV29-1; clone_size: few; d_call: TRBD1; j_call: TRBJ1-2
cdr3_aa: CASSQTYNSPLHF; cdr3_nt: TGTGCCAGCAGCCAGACTTATAATTCACCCCTCCACTTT; v_call: TRBV9; clone_size: NA; d_call: NA; j_call: TRBJ1-6
cdr3_aa: CASSQRMGTTNEKLFF; cdr3_nt: TGCGCCAGCAGCCAACGGATGGGGACAACTAATGAAAAACTGTTTTTT; v_call: TRBV4-1; clone_size: NA; d_call: NA; j_call: TRBJ1-4
cdr3_aa: CASSLAGNTEAFF; cdr3_nt: TGTGCCAGCAGCTTAGCTGGGAACACTGAAGCTTTCTTT; v_call: TRBV7-9; clone_size: NA; d_call: NA; j_call: TRBJ1-1
cdr3_aa: CSASSGQVVGYGYTF; cdr3_nt: TGCAGTGCTAGTAGTGGACAGGTTGTGGGCTATGGCTACACCTTC; v_call: TRBV20-1; clone_size: NA; d_call: TRBD1; j_call: TRBJ1-2
cdr3_aa: CATSRAPRGSGNTIYF; cdr3_nt: TGTGCCACCAGCAGGGCCCCGAGGGGCTCTGGAAACACCATATATTTT; v_call: TRBV15; clone_size: NA; d_call: NA; j_call: TRBJ1-3
cdr3_aa: CATSREPNYGYTF; cdr3_nt: TGTGCCACCAGCCGGGAGCCTAACTATGGCTACACCTTC; v_call: TRBV24-1; clone_size: NA; d_call: NA; j_call: TRBJ1-2
cdr3_aa: CASSIITPLGETQYF; cdr3_nt: TGTGCCAGTAGTATAATTACTCCCCTGGGGGAGACCCAGTACTTC; v_call: TRBV19; clone_size: NA; d_call: NA; j_call: TRBJ2-5
cdr3_aa: CASSEERTNYGYTF; cdr3_nt: TGTGCCAGCAGTGAAGAACGGACTAACTATGGCTACACCTTC; v_call: TRBV2; clone_size: NA; d_call: NA; j_call: TRBJ1-2
cdr3_aa: CAWSWGYTGELFF; cdr3_nt: TGTGCCTGGAGTTGGGGGTACACCGGGGAGCTGTTTTTT; v_call: TRBV30; clone_size: NA; d_call: NA; j_call: TRBJ2-2
cdr3_aa: CASSQMVATNEQFF; cdr3_nt: TGTGCCAGCAGCCAGATGGTGGCTACAAATGAGCAGTTCTTC; v_call: TRBV14; clone_size: once; d_call: NA; j_call: TRBJ2-1
cdr3_aa: CAWSTRGGYGYTF; cdr3_nt: TGTGCCTGGAGCACCCGGGGGGGCTATGGCTACACCTTC; v_call: TRBV30; clone_size: few; d_call: NA; j_call: TRBJ1-2
cdr3_aa: CASTRELKLDEQYF; cdr3_nt: TGTGCCAGCACCCGAGAGCTAAAACTCGACGAGCAGTACTTC; v_call: TRBV2; clone_size: few; d_call: NA; j_call: TRBJ2-7
cdr3_aa: CASSFGGSSYNSPLHF; cdr3_nt: TGTGCCAGCAGCTTTGGTGGAAGCTCCTATAATTCACCCCTCCACTTT; v_call: TRBV7-8; clone_size: NA; d_call: NA; j_call: TRBJ1-6
cdr3_aa: CASSQDLRTGYEQYF; cdr3_nt: TGCGCCAGCAGCCAAGATTTGAGGACAGGGTACGAGCAGTACTTC; v_call: TRBV4-1; clone_size: NA; d_call: TRBD1; j_call: TRBJ2-7
cdr3_aa: CASSPSSYGYTF; cdr3_nt: TGTGCCAGCAGTCCCAGTTCCTATGGCTACACCTTC; v_call: TRBV6-2/TRBV6-3; clone_size: NA; d_call: NA; j_call: TRBJ1-2
cdr3_aa: CASSSGRASNEKLFF; cdr3_nt: TGTGCCAGCAGTTCCGGCCGGGCATCTAATGAAAAACTGTTTTTT; v_call: TRBV6-2/TRBV6-3; clone_size: NA; d_call: NA; j_call: TRBJ1-4
cdr3_aa: CASRPTGDGGYTF; cdr3_nt: TGTGCCAGCAGACCTACAGGGGATGGTGGCTACACCTTC; v_call: TRBV5-4; clone_size: NA; d_call: TRBD1; j_call: TRBJ1-2
cdr3_aa: CASSSGNRGTEAFF; cdr3_nt: TGCGCCAGCAGCTCGGGGAATAGAGGAACTGAAGCTTTCTTT; v_call: TRBV5-1; clone_size: NA; d_call: NA; j_call: TRBJ1-1
cdr3_aa: CASRPGQGDTEAFF; cdr3_nt: TGCGCCAGCAGGCCGGGACAGGGGGACACTGAAGCTTTCTTT; v_call: TRBV10-1; clone_size: NA; d_call: TRBD1; j_call: TRBJ1-1
cdr3_aa: CASSDVYMKGAVGGNEQFF; cdr3_nt: TGTGCCAGCAGTGATGTCTATATGAAGGGGGCCGTCGGCGGCAATGAGCAGTTCTTC; v_call: TRBV6-1; clone_size: NA; d_call: TRBD1; j_call: TRBJ2-1
cdr3_aa: CASSQDIGTRGANVLTF; cdr3_nt: TGCGCCAGCAGCCAAGATATCGGGACTAGAGGGGCCAACGTCCTGACTTTC; v_call: TRBV4-1; clone_size: NA; d_call: TRBD2; j_call: TRBJ2-6